Listed below are T cell receptor beta chains from one sample, sequenced in a study of T cell responses to AZD1222 COVID-19 vaccine. Clones were read by immunoSEQ multiplex PCR, and TCRdb kept only the in-frame ones, dropping some. The table has roughly 120,000 clones, around 90% seen once. The sequencing here drew on peripheral blood, taken 28 days after the second AZD1222 dose. The receptors here all came from an adult who received the AZD1222 COVID-19 vaccine. Both conserved end residues are part of each CDR3. The D gene is left open where the match is weak. Size is omitted from some rows. Given values are once, few, many or a class for expanded clones.

v_gene,abundance,d_gene,j_gene,CDR3aa,CDR3nt
TRBV5-1,.,.,TRBJ1-1,CASRTVGGLSTEAFF,TGCGCCAGCAGGACAGTTGGTGGTCTCAGCACTGAAGCTTTCTTT
TRBV6-2/TRBV6-3,.,.,TRBJ1-1,CASSYQYEAFF,TGTGCCAGCAGTTACCAATATGAAGCTTTCTTT
TRBV6-2/TRBV6-3,.,.,TRBJ1-1,CASSRAFVGGTEAFF,TGTGCCAGCAGCCGCGCCTTTGTGGGGGGCACTGAAGCTTTCTTT
TRBV19,.,TRBD1,TRBJ1-1,CASRKDRVGITEAFF,TGTGCCAGTAGGAAGGACAGGGTTGGGATCACTGAAGCTTTCTTT
TRBV12-3/TRBV12-4,.,TRBD1,TRBJ1-1,CASSRQGHTEAFF,TGTGCCAGCAGTAGACAGGGTCACACTGAAGCTTTCTTT
TRBV4-3,.,TRBD2,TRBJ2-3,CASSQDLASGGTDTQYF,TGCGCCAGCAGCCAAGATTTAGCTAGCGGGGGCACAGATACGCAGTATTTT
TRBV6-4,.,TRBD1,TRBJ1-2,CASRDQDRGDYGYTF,TGTGCCAGCAGAGACCAGGACAGGGGAGACTATGGCTACACCTTC
TRBV10-3,.,.,TRBJ1-5,CAISDGNQPQHF,TGTGCCATCAGTGATGGCAATCAGCCCCAGCATTTT
TRBV7-9,.,.,TRBJ1-1,CASSSQAGTMAEAFF,TGTGCCAGCAGCTCCCAGGCAGGGACGATGGCTGAAGCTTTCTTT
TRBV5-1,.,.,TRBJ2-7,CASRPESYEQYF,TGCGCCAGCAGGCCGGAATCCTACGAGCAGTACTTC
TRBV18,few,.,TRBJ2-7,CASSMSTTAYEQYF,TGTGCCAGTTCAATGAGTACGACCGCCTACGAGCAGTACTTC
TRBV30,.,.,TRBJ1-3,CAWGSGGSGNTIYF,TGTGCCTGGGGGTCGGGGGGGTCCGGAAACACCATATATTTT
TRBV27,.,.,TRBJ1-5,CASSFRGLSNQPQHF,TGTGCCAGCAGTTTCCGTGGGCTGAGCAATCAGCCCCAGCATTTT
TRBV23-1,once,.,TRBJ1-6,CASSQSPGDGNSPLHF,TGCGCCAGCAGTCAATCCCCGGGGGATGGTAATTCACCCCTCCACTTT
TRBV5-1,.,.,TRBJ1-1,CASSPRGSGDTEAFF,TGCGCCAGCAGCCCGAGGGGTTCCGGGGACACTGAAGCTTTCTTT
TRBV19,once,.,TRBJ2-2,CASSIVGGPGELFF,TGTGCCAGTAGTATTGTGGGGGGCCCCGGGGAGCTGTTTTTT
TRBV7-9,.,TRBD2,TRBJ2-3,CASRSGGTDTQYF,TGTGCCAGCAGAAGCGGGGGCACAGATACGCAGTATTTT
TRBV7-2,few,TRBD1,TRBJ1-2,CASGGQLNYGYTF,TGTGCCAGCGGGGGACAGCTTAACTATGGCTACACCTTC
TRBV5-6,once,.,TRBJ1-3,CASSLVQDDTIYF,TGTGCCAGCAGCTTGGTACAGGATGACACCATATATTTT
TRBV19,.,.,TRBJ2-2,CASSIQGIGNTGELFF,TGTGCCAGTAGTATACAGGGCATAGGGAACACCGGGGAGCTGTTTTTT
TRBV24-1,.,.,TRBJ2-5,CATSDSDGGFETQYF,TGTGCCACCAGTGATTCCGACGGGGGTTTCGAGACCCAGTACTTC
TRBV18,.,.,TRBJ2-6,CASSPSAHSGANVLTF,TGTGCCAGCTCACCGTCAGCCCACTCTGGGGCCAACGTCCTGACTTTC
TRBV18,.,TRBD2,TRBJ2-5,CASSPGRGVQETQYF,TGTGCCAGCTCACCTGGGCGGGGGGTCCAAGAGACCCAGTACTTC
TRBV11-2,.,.,TRBJ2-2,CASSPQVANTGELFF,TGTGCCAGCAGCCCTCAAGTCGCGAACACCGGGGAGCTGTTTTTT
TRBV7-2,.,.,TRBJ2-1,CASSLGPGTYNEQFF,TGTGCCAGCAGCTTAGGACCAGGGACCTACAATGAGCAGTTCTTC
TRBV15,.,.,TRBJ1-1,CATSPGWENTEAFF,TGTGCCACCAGCCCAGGGTGGGAGAACACTGAAGCTTTCTTT
TRBV7-2,.,.,TRBJ2-7,CASSLERYEQYF,TGTGCCAGCAGCTTAGAACGGTACGAGCAGTACTTC
TRBV7-3,.,.,TRBJ2-6,CASSPLGGPRTNSGANVLTF,TGTGCCAGCAGCCCCCTCGGCGGCCCGAGAACCAACTCTGGGGCCAACGTCCTGACTTTC
TRBV7-3,.,.,TRBJ2-1,CASSPDTSSYNEQFF,TGTGCCAGCAGCCCGGACACGAGCTCCTACAATGAGCAGTTCTTC
TRBV30,.,TRBD1,TRBJ1-2,CAWSGTGGYGYTF,TGTGCCTGGAGCGGGACAGGGGGCTATGGCTACACCTTC
TRBV5-1,.,.,TRBJ1-4,CASSSGGARTTNEKLFF,TGCGCCAGCAGCTCCGGGGGCGCAAGGACAACTAATGAAAAACTGTTTTTT
TRBV3-1/TRBV3-2,.,TRBD1,TRBJ2-7,CASSQGQGAGFEQYF,TGTGCCAGCAGCCAAGGACAGGGGGCTGGATTCGAGCAGTACTTC
TRBV5-6,.,.,TRBJ1-2,CASSLMDWGYTF,TGTGCCAGCAGCTTGATGGATTGGGGCTACACCTTC
TRBV28,once,.,TRBJ1-5,CASTSGDRQPQHF,TGTGCCAGCACGTCCGGGGACCGTCAGCCCCAGCATTTT
TRBV5-4,.,.,TRBJ1-1,CASSLSRGARTEAFF,TGTGCCAGCAGCTTGTCTCGGGGGGCGAGAACTGAAGCTTTCTTT
TRBV19,once,.,TRBJ1-1,CASSRTGNTEAFF,TGTGCCAGTAGCCGAACAGGGAACACTGAAGCTTTCTTT
TRBV9,.,.,TRBJ1-6,CASSVTHLNSPLHF,TGTGCCAGCAGCGTAACACACCTTAATTCACCCCTCCACTTT
TRBV7-3,.,TRBD1,TRBJ1-1,CASSWGTGGNTEAFF,TGTGCCAGCAGCTGGGGGACAGGAGGGAACACTGAAGCTTTCTTT
TRBV4-2,.,TRBD1,TRBJ1-6,CASSQDAPGTGNSPLHF,TGTGCCAGCAGCCAAGATGCTCCAGGGACAGGGAATTCACCCCTCCACTTT
TRBV7-8,.,.,TRBJ1-1,CASSFSSRLNTEAFF,TGTGCCAGCAGCTTTAGCAGCAGGCTAAACACTGAAGCTTTCTTT
TRBV7-3,.,.,TRBJ2-7,CASSPTVRVLGDYEQYF,TGTGCCAGCAGCCCAACGGTCAGGGTCCTGGGCGACTACGAGCAGTACTTC
TRBV18,.,.,TRBJ1-1,CASSPPIGENTEAFF,TGTGCCAGCTCACCACCGATTGGGGAGAACACTGAAGCTTTCTTT
TRBV6-6,.,.,TRBJ2-7,CASSYWAETYEQYF,TGTGCCAGCAGTTACTGGGCAGAGACTTACGAGCAGTACTTC
TRBV3-1/TRBV3-2,.,.,TRBJ2-1,CASSQLVRGSEQFF,TGTGCCAGCAGCCAATTGGTTCGGGGGAGTGAGCAGTTCTTC
TRBV13,.,TRBD1,TRBJ2-3,CASSWTGGGITDTQYF,TGTGCCAGCAGCTGGACAGGGGGCGGGATCACAGATACGCAGTATTTT
TRBV4-1,.,.,TRBJ1-4,CASSHNRVGVDEKLFF,TGCGCCAGCAGCCACAACAGGGTAGGTGTCGATGAAAAACTGTTTTTT
TRBV7-3,.,TRBD2,TRBJ2-2,CASSLTSGGTGELFF,TGTGCCAGCAGCTTAACTAGCGGGGGCACCGGGGAGCTGTTTTTT
TRBV6-1,.,.,TRBJ2-3,CASSGGPTRGVIHDTQYF,TGTGCCAGCAGTGGGGGCCCCACCCGCGGGGTCATTCACGATACGCAGTATTTT
TRBV28,few,.,TRBJ1-5,CASDDNGPLRNQPQHF,TGTGCCAGTGACGACAATGGACCGCTCCGAAATCAGCCCCAGCATTTT
TRBV19,.,.,TRBJ1-4,CASSSPGAPNEKLFF,TGTGCCAGTAGCTCTCCAGGGGCACCTAATGAAAAACTGTTTTTT
TRBV14,.,.,TRBJ1-3,CASSSRRSSGNTIYF,TGTGCCAGCAGCTCTCGACGGAGCTCTGGAAACACCATATATTTT
TRBV11-2,.,TRBD2,TRBJ2-1,CASSIASGHNEQFF,TGTGCCAGCAGCATCGCTAGCGGTCACAATGAGCAGTTCTTC